The rows below give T cell receptor beta chains drawn from one sample of a study. MiXCR, run by TCRdb on the RT-PCR reads, gives a single entry per CDR3 protein. The table records fewer than 800,000 distinct CDR3 sequences, more than 13% of them present only once. The sequenced material came from memory CD4+ T cells from blood. All receptors come from a female donor in good health, serving as a healthy control. The CDR3 runs from the conserved cysteine through the conserved F or W. A D gene is named only where the DNA matches it firmly. Clone size is shown for a subset of rows, as once, few, many or a class of expanded clone.

D gene	J gene	clone size	V gene	CDR3 DNA	CDR3 protein
NA	TRBJ2-3	many	TRBV20-1	TGCAGTGCTAGAGATTACCGCTCTGGCACAGATACGCAGTATTTT	CSARDYRSGTDTQYF
TRBD2	TRBJ2-7	NA	TRBV19	TGTGCCACCCCGGGACTAGCTGATCACGAGCAGTACTTC	CATPGLADHEQYF
TRBD1	TRBJ1-2	many	TRBV5-5	TGTGCCAGCAGCCCCCAAGGGCAGGGGGTCTATGGCTACACCTTC	CASSPQGQGVYGYTF
TRBD1	TRBJ2-5	few	TRBV5-1	TGCGCCAGCAGCTCCCAACCGGGACAGGGGGCCCTAGAGACCCAGTACTTC	CASSSQPGQGALETQYF
TRBD2	TRBJ2-2	NA	TRBV9	TGTGCCAGCAGCGCCGGACTAGCGGGGGCCGGGGAGCTGTTTTTT	CASSAGLAGAGELFF
TRBD2	TRBJ2-1	many	TRBV4-2	TGTGCCAGCAGCCTCCGACTAGCGGGAGAATATGAGCAGTTCTTC	CASSLRLAGEYEQFF
NA	TRBJ2-3	many	TRBV10-3	TGTGCCATCAGTGAGCAGTCAGGGGCTTCTAAGTATTTT	CAISEQSGASKYF
NA	TRBJ1-4	NA	TRBV28	TGTGCCAGCAGTCTTACGGACGCATTCAGTAATGAAAAACTGTTTTTT	CASSLTDAFSNEKLFF
NA	TRBJ2-7	NA	TRBV5-1	TGCGCCAGCAGCTTGGATGGGGCGGGCCTAACCTACGAGCAGTACTTC	CASSLDGAGLTYEQYF
TRBD1	TRBJ2-3	few	TRBV5-4	TGTGCCAGCAGCTTGCTGGACAGGGGTAGCACAGATACGCAGTATTTT	CASSLLDRGSTDTQYF
TRBD1	TRBJ1-1	NA	TRBV27	TGTGCCAGCAGTTTATCCGGACAGGGGGCAAAGAACACTGAAGCTTTCTTT	CASSLSGQGAKNTEAFF
TRBD1	TRBJ2-7	NA	TRBV4-2	TGTGCCAGCAGCCGGAGTACAGGGGCCACCTACGAGCAGTACTTC	CASSRSTGATYEQYF
NA	TRBJ2-1	NA	TRBV23-1	TGCGCCAGCAGTCAAGGGATCCGATACAATGAGCAGTTCTTC	CASSQGIRYNEQFF
NA	TRBJ1-1	NA	TRBV7-9	TGTGCCAGCAGCCCCCGGACAGATCGGACTGAAGCTTTCTTT	CASSPRTDRTEAFF
NA	TRBJ2-7	NA	TRBV7-8	TGTGCCAGCAGCCCCCCGGGCAGGCGGGCCTCCTACGAGCAGTACTTC	CASSPPGRRASYEQYF
TRBD1	TRBJ1-5	NA	TRBV6-6	TGTGCCAGCAGTTACTCTTGGGACAGAGGAGAACAGCCCCAGCATTTT	CASSYSWDRGEQPQHF
NA	TRBJ1-2	NA	TRBV7-2	TGTGCCAGCAGCTTAGCCAAGGGAACTACCTATGGCTACACCTTC	CASSLAKGTTYGYTF
NA	TRBJ1-6	few	TRBV20-1	TGCAGTGCTAAAATCCAGGGGTGGAATTCACCCCTCCACTTT	CSAKIQGWNSPLHF
NA	TRBJ1-6	few	TRBV7-3	TGTGCCAGCAGCTTAAGGGCAGATTTTAATTCACCCCTCCACTTT	CASSLRADFNSPLHF
TRBD1	TRBJ1-5	NA	TRBV6-2/TRBV6-3	TGTGCCAGCAGTTACTCGAGGGACAGGGGGATTCAGAATCAGCCCCAGCATTTT	CASSYSRDRGIQNQPQHF
NA	TRBJ1-1	many	TRBV29-1	TGCAGCGTTGCCCAGGGCTGGGACACTGAAGCTTTCTTT	CSVAQGWDTEAFF
TRBD2	TRBJ2-1	NA	TRBV9	TGTGCCAGCAGCGTAGTATCAGCGGGGGGGGGTTTGAATGAGCAGTTCTTC	CASSVVSAGGGLNEQFF
TRBD1	TRBJ1-1	few	TRBV6-2/TRBV6-3	TGTGCCAGCAACCCACTGGGGACAGCCAGTGAAGCTTTCTTT	CASNPLGTASEAFF
NA	TRBJ2-1	many	TRBV24-1	TGTGCCACCGCCGGGACAACCTACAATGAGCAGTTCTTC	CATAGTTYNEQFF
NA	TRBJ2-1	NA	TRBV7-6	TGTGCCAGCAGCCAACGACGGGGTGAGCAGTTCTTC	CASSQRRGEQFF
TRBD1	TRBJ1-2	NA	TRBV7-9	TGTGCCAGCAAAGACAGGGGCGAAAACTATGGCTACACCTTC	CASKDRGENYGYTF
NA	TRBJ1-2	few	TRBV5-1	TGCGCCAGCAGCTTGGGGGTTTATGACTCCTACGGCTACACCTTC	CASSLGVYDSYGYTF
NA	TRBJ1-5	NA	TRBV6-2/TRBV6-3	TGTGCCAGCAGTTACCAGGCCGTTGGCAGGCAGCCCCAGCATTTT	CASSYQAVGRQPQHF
NA	TRBJ2-7	many	TRBV4-3	TGCGCCAGCAGCCAAGGACAGACCTCCTACGAGCAGTACTTC	CASSQGQTSYEQYF
TRBD2	TRBJ2-1	few	TRBV20-1	TGCAGTGCTTATTTTTCAACACCGGGACTAGCGGGAGGGGTGAATGAGCAGTTCTTC	CSAYFSTPGLAGGVNEQFF
NA	TRBJ1-2	NA	TRBV25-1	TGTGCCAGCAGTGAATCGGGGAGGGAAGCTAACTATGGCTACACCTTC	CASSESGREANYGYTF
TRBD1	TRBJ2-3	NA	TRBV29-1	TGCAGCACCAGGACAGGGGGCGCAGATACGCAGTATTTT	CSTRTGGADTQYF
NA	TRBJ2-2	NA	TRBV27	TGTGCCAGCAGTGGAGTAACCGGGGAGCTGTTTTTT	CASSGVTGELFF
NA	TRBJ2-3	many	TRBV5-1	TGCGCCAGCAGGGACGATAACACAGATACGCAGTATTTT	CASRDDNTDTQYF
NA	TRBJ2-5	NA	TRBV20-1	TGCAGTGCTAGAGATCGGGTGGGGGTTGAGACCCAGTACTTC	CSARDRVGVETQYF
NA	TRBJ2-4	NA	TRBV5-1	TGCGCCAGCAGCTTGGACGGGGGACTAGCCAAAAACATTCAGTACTTC	CASSLDGGLAKNIQYF
NA	TRBJ2-1	many	TRBV20-1	TGCAGTGCTAGAGATCTCTCGGCTAGCACCTTCAGCTCCTACAATGAGCAGTTCTTC	CSARDLSASTFSSYNEQFF
NA	TRBJ2-7	few	TRBV5-1	TGCGCCAGCAGCTTTAGGGCAGGTACCTCCTACGAGCAGTACTTC	CASSFRAGTSYEQYF
NA	TRBJ1-1	few	TRBV5-1	TGCGCCAGCAGCCCGGGAGGGGCTGTGAACACTGAAGCTTTCTTT	CASSPGGAVNTEAFF
NA	TRBJ1-1	many	TRBV6-5	TGTGCCAGCAGCCCCGCAGGGATAAGAACTGAAGCTTTCTTT	CASSPAGIRTEAFF
NA	TRBJ2-3	many	TRBV10-3	TGTGCCATCAGTCTTCCGGGGACAGATACGCAGTATTTT	CAISLPGTDTQYF
NA	TRBJ2-7	NA	TRBV20-1	TGCAGTGCTAGATTGGTGACAGGCAGCTACGAGCAGTACTTC	CSARLVTGSYEQYF
NA	TRBJ2-2	NA	TRBV4-3	TGCGCCAGCAGCCACAGGGGCGGGGAGCTGTTTTTT	CASSHRGGELFF
NA	TRBJ2-1	NA	TRBV28	TGTGCCAGCAGGGGGGAGGTCGCCTACAATGAGCAGTTCTTC	CASRGEVAYNEQFF
NA	TRBJ2-1	few	TRBV5-3	TGTGCCAGAACGATGAGCTACAATGAGCAGTTCTTC	CARTMSYNEQFF
NA	TRBJ1-2	NA	TRBV24-1	TGTGCCACCAGTGATGCCAAGGGGGTTTATGGCTACACCTTC	CATSDAKGVYGYTF
NA	TRBJ1-3	once	TRBV5-1	TGCGCCAGCAGCTTGACGGGGACCTCTGGAAACACCATATATTTT	CASSLTGTSGNTIYF
NA	TRBJ2-1	NA	TRBV3-1	TGTGCCAGCAGCCAAGGGCGGGGTTATGAGCAGTTCTTC	CASSQGRGYEQFF
NA	TRBJ2-7	NA	TRBV7-8	TGTGCCAGCAGCTTGGGCGAGCTCAGCTCCTACGAGCAGTACTTC	CASSLGELSSYEQYF
NA	TRBJ1-1	NA	TRBV5-6	TGTGCCAGCAGCAAGGAGGGGGTGAGCACTGAAGCTTTCTTT	CASSKEGVSTEAFF